The clone carrying this T cell receptor (beta chain) was seen only once. This specimen belongs to a study of T cell changes during pregnancy in multiple sclerosis. Libraries were prepared by immunoSEQ multiplex PCR; TCRdb keeps only in-frame clonotypes and omits some of them. The sample gives approximately 49,000 clones, 90% of which show up once; approximately 5% is in the top ten. The CDR3 has 18 amino acids. Germline CDR1 and CDR2: SGHTA and FQGTGA. J lost 2 bases, V lost 1 base, and 13 bases had no gene match. Sequenced material: peripheral blood, taken after pregnancy. This chain connects TRBV7-3 to TRBJ2-7, with 8 bases fitting TRBD1. This clonotype was obtained from a female donor in good health, enrolled as a control in a pregnancy study. The CDR3 DNA sequence: TGTGCCAGCAGCTTAAAGCCCTCGAAGACAGGGGCCGCCTACGAGCAGTACTTC. It translates to CASSLKPSKTGAAYEQYF.